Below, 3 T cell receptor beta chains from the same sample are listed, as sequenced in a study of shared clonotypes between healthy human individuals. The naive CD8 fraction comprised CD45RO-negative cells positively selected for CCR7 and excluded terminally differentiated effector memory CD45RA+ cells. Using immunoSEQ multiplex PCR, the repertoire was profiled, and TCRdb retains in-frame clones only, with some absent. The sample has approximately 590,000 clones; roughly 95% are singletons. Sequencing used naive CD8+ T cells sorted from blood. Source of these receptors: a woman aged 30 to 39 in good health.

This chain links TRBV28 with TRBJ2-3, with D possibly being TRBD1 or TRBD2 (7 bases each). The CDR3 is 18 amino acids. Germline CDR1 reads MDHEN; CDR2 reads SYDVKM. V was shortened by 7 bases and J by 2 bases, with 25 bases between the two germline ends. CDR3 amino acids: CASTLDREGPIYTDTQYF. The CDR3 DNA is TGTGCCAGCACCCTAGACAGGGAGGGCCCCATTTACACAGATACGCAGTATTTT. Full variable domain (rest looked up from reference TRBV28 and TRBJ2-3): DVKVTQSSRYLVKRTGEKVFLECVQDMDHENMFWYRQDPGLGLRLIYFSYDVKMKEKGDIPEGYSVSREKKERFSLILESASTNQTSMYLCASTLDREGPIYTDTQYFGPGTRLTVL.

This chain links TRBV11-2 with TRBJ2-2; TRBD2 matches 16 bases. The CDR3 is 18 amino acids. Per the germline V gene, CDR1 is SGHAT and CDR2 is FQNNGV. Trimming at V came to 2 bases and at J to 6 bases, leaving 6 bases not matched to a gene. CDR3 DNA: TGTGCCAGCAGCTTACCCTTTGGGACTAGCGGGAGGGCCGGGGAGCTGTTTTTT. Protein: CASSLPFGTSGRAGELFF.

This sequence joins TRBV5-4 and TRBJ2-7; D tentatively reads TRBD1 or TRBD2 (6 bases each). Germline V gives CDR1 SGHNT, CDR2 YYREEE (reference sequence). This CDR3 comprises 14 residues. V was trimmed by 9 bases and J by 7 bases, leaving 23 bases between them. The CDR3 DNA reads TGTGCCACCGCCGGGGGCACCCCCCTTGGGGAGCAGTACTTC. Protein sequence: CATAGGTPLGEQYF.